This T cell receptor (beta chain) was sequenced in a study of OX40 agonist ivuxolimab in advanced cancers. Libraries were prepared by immunoSEQ multiplex PCR; TCRdb keeps only in-frame clonotypes and omits some of them. The sample lists 45,000 to 60,000 clones, roughly 90% occurring once. Germline-derived CDR1 and CDR2 are SGHNT and YENEEA. Trimming took 6 bases from V and 7 from J, leaving 22 bases between them. This CDR3 has 16 residues. Autoimmune disease history or systemic immunosuppression excluded patients. Source: CD4+ or CD8+ T cells sorted from blood, taken in a trial of the OX40 agonist ivuxolimab. The receptor was isolated from an adult with an advanced solid tumor such as melanoma, head and neck, liver or kidney cancer. The chain employs TRBV11-3 and TRBJ1-5, with a weak D call TRBD1 (5 bases). CDR3 sequence reads: CASRPEGEPRGQPQHF. The CDR3 nucleotides are TGTGCCAGCAGACCAGAAGGGGAACCGCGGGGGCAGCCCCAGCATTTT.